These 6 T cell receptor delta chains were sequenced from one sample in a study of gamma-delta chains in newborns, infants, children. TCRdb reran clone calling via CATT on the reads. This sample has over 5,000 delta-chain clones, with roughly 15% found just once. The input for sequencing was blood, taken at baseline. The receptors shown here come from a child who was a newborn, infant or young child, either healthy, febrile or measles-vaccinated (not recorded which).

This clone was picked up many times. J is TRDJ1 and V is TRDV2; 11 nucleotides agree with TRDD3. Losses at the gene ends were 6 bases for V and 0 bases for J; bases not matched to a gene: 11. This CDR3 is 17 amino acids long. Germline loops: CDR1 GEAIGNYY, CDR2 EKD. In nucleotides, the CDR3 is TGTGCCTGTTCATTACTGGGGGATATCTCGTACACCGATAAACTCATCTTT. Translation: CACSLLGDISYTDKLIF.

By sample fraction, this clone is medium-sized. This chain joins TRDV2 and TRDJ1; 10 nucleotides match TRDD3. The V segment lost 4 bases and the J segment 0 bases; nucleotides outside the gene matches: 4. This CDR3 has 15 residues. CDR1 GEAIGNYY and CDR2 EKD come from the germline V gene. CDR3 DNA sequence: TGTGCCTGTGAAAAACTGGGGGATCACACCGATAAACTCATCTTT. This translates into CACEKLGDHTDKLIF.

CDR3 DNA sequence: TGTGCTCTTGGGGAACGATTCATGGGGCCTTCCCTCACTTTTACTGGGGGATACTCCGGGGGGCACACCGATAAACTCATCTTT. Protein: CALGERFMGPSLTFTGGYSGGHTDKLIF. This chain uses TRDV1 with TRDJ1; 12 positions agree with TRDD3. The ends lost 1 base at V and 0 bases at J; junction bases unmatched: 36. The CDR3 length is 28 residues. CDR1 and CDR2 (germline): TSWWSYY, QGS.

This clone was observed many times. V is TRDV1 and J is TRDJ3; TRDD3 aligns across 12 bases. CDR1 and CDR2 (germline): TSWWSYY, QGS. With V trimmed by 1 base and J by 0 bases, 7 bases remained unmatched. The CDR3 consists of 21 residues. The CDR3 here is CALGEPDRWGIRSWDTRQMFF. The CDR3 DNA is TGTGCTCTTGGGGAACCTGATCGCTGGGGGATACGCTCCTGGGACACCCGACAGATGTTTTTC.

This clone is deemed medium-sized. This chain uses TRDV2 with TRDJ3, with TRDD3 matching 9 bases. The ends lost 0 bases at V and 3 bases at J; junction bases unmatched: 8. This CDR3 is built from 19 residues. CDR1 GEAIGNYY and CDR2 EKD come from the germline V gene. In DNA, the CDR3 is TGTGCCTGTGACACCGCTGCCGGGGGATACAACTGGGACACCCGACAGATGTTTTTC. It is translated as CACDTAAGGYNWDTRQMFF.

V and J are TRDV1 and TRDJ1, with TRDD3 matching 11 bases. V lost 1 base and J lost 0; bases outside the gene matches: 16. This CDR3 has 21 amino acids. Per germline, CDR1 TSWWSYY and CDR2 QGS. Written as DNA, the CDR3 is TGTGCTCTTGGGGAACAATACTTCCTACTGGGGGATAACCCGTACACCGATAAACTCATCTTT. Its protein product is CALGEQYFLLGDNPYTDKLIF.